These 21 T cell receptor beta chains were sequenced from one sample in a study of blood T cell repertoires in COVID-19. Libraries were prepared by immunoSEQ multiplex PCR; TCRdb keeps only in-frame clonotypes and omits some of them. The sample lists about 110,000 clones; roughly two thirds were seen once. Material: peripheral blood. These TCRs come from an older man with acute or convalescent COVID-19.

This rearrangement joins TRBV7-2 to TRBJ2-7; D is unresolved. Trimming removed 1 base at V and 3 bases at J, with 13 bases between. The germline V gene has CDR1 SGHTA and CDR2 FQGNSA. The CDR3 loop spans 15 amino acids. This CDR3 reads CASSLGRGKYYEQYF. CDR3 bases: TGTGCCAGCAGCTTAGGAAGAGGTAAATACTACGAGCAGTACTTC. The variable domain in full, completed from reference TRBV7-2 and TRBJ2-7, reads GAGVSQSPSNKVTEKGKDVELRCDPISGHTALYWYRQSLGQGLEFLIYFQGNSAPDKSGLPSDRFSAERTGGSVSTLTIQRTQQEDSAVYLCASSLGRGKYYEQYFGPGTRLTVT.

This chain links TRBV6-5 with TRBJ2-7; a possible D gene is TRBD2 (5 bases). Germline V gene data show CDR1 as MNHEY and CDR2 as SVGAGI. The CDR3 spans 12 residues. The V end was cut by 5 bases, the J end by 0 bases, with 5 bases between. In nucleotides, the CDR3 is TGTGCCAGCAGTCGGGGCTCCTACGAGCAGTACTTC. It is translated as CASSRGSYEQYF.

The chain employs TRBV28 and TRBJ1-6; the D is unclear. Germline CDR1 reads MDHEN; CDR2 reads SYDVKM. V was clipped by 5 bases and J by 3 bases, with 11 bases between them. This CDR3 comprises 15 residues. The CDR3 nucleotides read TGTGCCAGCAGTCAGTCTTACCGCTATAATTCACCCCTCCACTTT. It encodes CASSQSYRYNSPLHF.

The chain carries TRBV19 and TRBJ2-6, with TRBD1 matching over 7 bases. V gave up 5 bases and J gave up 4 bases; unmatched junction bases: 5. Germline V CDR1 and CDR2: LNHDA, SQIVND (reference sequence). The CDR3 has 15 residues. CDR3 sequence reads: CASSSGGAGANVLTF. The CDR3 coding sequence is TGTGCCAGTAGTTCAGGGGGTGCGGGGGCCAACGTCCTGACTTTC.

The V and J genes are TRBV7-2 and TRBJ1-1; D call uncertain. Per germline, CDR1 SGHTA and CDR2 FQGNSA. Trimming pared 5 bases from V and 6 bases from J, leaving 13 bases between. The CDR3 is 13 amino acids. CDR3 coding DNA: TGTGCCAGCAGCCAACAATCAGTGGCTGAAGCTTTCTTT. It encodes CASSQQSVAEAFF.

The chain joins TRBV19 to TRBJ2-1; a weak D match, TRBD1 (6 bases). Germline V gives CDR1 LNHDA, CDR2 SQIVND (reference sequence). Trimming pared 5 bases from V and 6 bases from J, leaving 20 bases between. The CDR3 is 16 amino acids. The CDR3 sequence: CASSETASGAVNEQFF. The DNA for the CDR3 is TGTGCCAGTAGTGAGACAGCTTCAGGGGCGGTCAATGAGCAGTTCTTC.

This clone occurred a few times. CDR3 sequence (DNA): TGTGCCAGTAGTATAAGTTCCCGACTGCTCGGGGAGCAGTACTTC. Protein product: CASSISSRLLGEQYF. The chain uses TRBV19 and TRBJ2-7; D remains ambiguous. CDR3 length equals 15 residues. CDR1 LNHDA and CDR2 SQIVND come from the germline V gene (reference sequence). V was clipped by 2 bases and J by 7 bases, with 18 bases between them.

The chain recombines TRBV19 with TRBJ2-1; the match to TRBD2 covers 8 bases. This CDR3 spans 16 amino acids. Germline loops: CDR1 LNHDA, CDR2 SQIVND (reference sequence). J gave up 2 bases and V 3 bases, and 6 bases lay outside the gene matches. Here the CDR3 reads CASSMRSGRAYNEQFF. The CDR3, as DNA: TGTGCCAGTAGTATGAGGTCCGGGAGGGCCTACAATGAGCAGTTCTTC.

A note on this clone: This CDR3 is also generated by other DNA sequences in the sample. The chain combines TRBV5-6 with TRBJ2-3; TRBD2 matches at 9 bases. The V and J ends lost 0 bases and 3 bases, in that order; junction bases with no gene match: 2. CDR3 size: 15 residues. Germline V CDR1 and CDR2: SGHDT, YYEEEE. CDR3 nucleotides: TGTGCCAGCAGCTTGGGACTAGCGGTAACAGATACGCAGTATTTT. It encodes CASSLGLAVTDTQYF. The full variable domain, in which reference TRBV5-6 and TRBJ2-3 provide the parts outside the CDR3, is DAGVTQSPTHLIKTRGQQVTLRCSPKSGHDTVSWYQQALGQGPQFIFQYYEEEERQRGNFPDRFSGHQFPNYSSELNVNALLLGDSALYLCASSLGLAVTDTQYFGPGTRLTVL.

The V call is TRBV9, the J call TRBJ1-3; TRBD1 agrees at 7 bases. The V gene end was trimmed by 3 bases and the J gene end by 0 bases; junction bases not matched to a gene: 9. Germline V gene sequence: CDR1 SGDLS, CDR2 YYNGEE. The CDR3 covers 17 residues. The DNA for the CDR3 is TGTGCCAGCAGCGCCCCTCCCGGGACAGCCTCTGGAAACACCATATATTTT. Encoded protein: CASSAPPGTASGNTIYF. The variable domain in full, completed from reference TRBV9 and TRBJ1-3, reads DSGVTQTPKHLITATGQRVTLRCSPRSGDLSVYWYQQSLDQGLQFLIQYYNGEERAKGNILERFSAQQFPDLHSELNLSSLELGDSALYFCASSAPPGTASGNTIYFGEGSWLTVV.

In this sample, this clone turned up a few times. The rearrangement uses TRBV27 and TRBJ1-6; D is undetermined. Trimming took off 2 bases at V and 3 bases at J, with 8 bases between the two ends. Germline CDR1 MNHEY, CDR2 SMNVEV (reference sequence). The CDR3 contains 15 residues. The CDR3 DNA reads as TGTGCCAGCAGTTTAGAAAACAGCTATAATTCACCCCTCCACTTT. Protein sequence: CASSLENSYNSPLHF.

V usage is TRBV9 and J usage is TRBJ2-3; 8 bases match TRBD1. This CDR3 contains 15 residues. The V segment lost 0 bases and the J segment 8 bases; nucleotides outside the gene matches: 8. Per the germline V gene, CDR1 is SGDLS and CDR2 is YYNGEE. CDR3 nucleotide sequence: TGTGCCAGCAGCGTAGCTACAGGGGGTACAAGTACGCAGTATTTT. Encoded protein: CASSVATGGTSTQYF.

The chain couples TRBV3-1 (or the pseudogene TRBV3-2) to TRBJ2-3, with 10 nucleotides matching TRBD2. Losses at the gene ends were 4 bases for V and 4 bases for J; bases not matched to a gene: 2. Germline assignment: CDR1 LGHDT and CDR2 YNNKEL (reference sequence). This CDR3 is 14 amino acids long. CDR3 region: CASSRSGGADTQYF. The CDR3 DNA is TGTGCCAGCAGCCGCAGCGGGGGGGCAGATACGCAGTATTTT.

The V gene is TRBV11-3, the J gene TRBJ2-7, with 13 bases identical to TRBD2. CDR1 SGHNT and CDR2 YENEEA come from the germline V gene. The CDR3 runs to 15 residues. The J segment lost 6 bases and the V segment lost 1 base, leaving 3 bases of the junction unmatched. CDR3 in amino acids: CASSLGTSGSTEQYF. CDR3 DNA sequence: TGTGCCAGCAGCTTAGGGACTAGCGGGAGTACCGAGCAGTACTTC.

The rearrangement uses TRBV14 and TRBJ2-1; TRBD2 matches 8 bases. Looked up from germline, CDR1 is SGHDN and CDR2 is FVKESK. This CDR3 is 16 amino acids long. The V gene end was trimmed by 1 base and the J gene end by 7 bases; junction bases not matched to a gene: 9. As DNA, the CDR3 is TGTGCCAGCAGCCAAGTATCCGGGAGGGAATATAATGAGCAGTTCTTC. It yields the protein CASSQVSGREYNEQFF.

The chain recombines TRBV5-1 with TRBJ2-6, with 11 bases that match TRBD2. Trimming at V came to 1 base and at J to 0 bases, leaving 9 bases not matched to a gene. CDR1 and CDR2 (germline): SGHRS, YFSETQ. This CDR3 region has 20 residues. The CDR3: CASSLSLAGGGYSGANVLTF. In DNA, the CDR3 is TGCGCCAGCAGCTTGTCCCTAGCGGGAGGAGGATACTCTGGGGCCAACGTCCTGACTTTC.

This chain connects TRBV28 to TRBJ1-5; tentatively, D is TRBD1 (5 bases). CDR1 is MDHEN, CDR2 SYDVKM, per germline. V shed 5 bases and J shed 7 bases, with 21 bases lying between them. This CDR3 is built from 16 residues. This CDR3 reads CASSPPDRGMIQPQHF. CDR3 DNA sequence: TGTGCCAGCAGTCCCCCCGACAGAGGAATGATACAGCCCCAGCATTTT. The full variable domain, with the rest looked up from reference TRBV28 and TRBJ1-5, is DVKVTQSSRYLVKRTGEKVFLECVQDMDHENMFWYRQDPGLGLRLIYFSYDVKMKEKGDIPEGYSVSREKKERFSLILESASTNQTSMYLCASSPPDRGMIQPQHFGDGTRLSIL.

This clone was detected a few times. The chain links TRBV11-2 to TRBJ1-6, with unresolved D. Germline V gene data show CDR1 as SGHAT and CDR2 as FQNNGV. This CDR3 is built from 14 residues. V was pared by 4 bases and J by 12 bases, with 16 bases between. CDR3 coding DNA: TGTGCCAGCAGCTCCACGGGCACGGGAGGACCCCTCCACTTT. This sequence encodes CASSSTGTGGPLHF.

The chain employs TRBV11-2 and TRBJ2-7; weak D call: TRBD2 (7 bases). Germline CDR1 is SGHAT and CDR2 is FQNNGV. CDR3 length: 13 amino acids. Deletions cut 2 bases from V and 10 bases from J, with 15 bases between. CDR3 protein: CASSLRPGGDQYF. DNA of the CDR3: TGTGCCAGCAGCTTACGCCCGGGGGGCGACCAGTACTTC.

The V call is TRBV28, the J call TRBJ2-5; the D is unclear. Trimming removed 4 bases from V and 4 bases from J, with 7 bases in between. The CDR3 has 12 amino acids. In germline, CDR1 is MDHEN, CDR2 SYDVKM. The CDR3 DNA reads as TGTGCCAGCAGTTACAGCAGAGAGACCCAGTACTTC. It is translated as CASSYSRETQYF.

In its sample, this clone was seen a few times. This chain links TRBV20-1 with TRBJ1-2; D is unresolved. Germline CDR1 reads DFQATT; CDR2 reads SNEGSKA (reference sequence). CDR3 size: 11 residues. Trimming cost V 6 bases and J 5 bases, with 10 bases left between them. CDR3 loop: CSASGAYGYTF. The CDR3 DNA follows: TGCAGTGCCTCCGGAGCGTATGGCTACACCTTC.